Listed below are T cell receptor beta chains from one sample, sequenced in a study of T-cell reconstitution after alpha-beta-depleted transplantation in children. TCRdb ran MiXCR on the PCR reads and lists one entry per CDR3 protein. The table lists 600,000 to 700,000 distinct CDR3 sequences, approximately 15% of them singletons. The source material was PBMCs from the stem cell graft donor, sampled from the stem cell graft. All receptors derive from a human donor who donated a stem cell graft to a child with acute myeloid leukemia. Both conserved end residues are part of each CDR3. Fields, in order: J gene, clone size, V gene, D gene, CDR3 DNA, CDR3 protein. D genes are given only for firm matches. Part of the rows lack a size; the others show once, few, many or a class for expanded clones.

TRBJ2-5	few	TRBV12-3/TRBV12-4	TRBD2	TGTGCCAGCACAACCGGGACTAGCGGGGGTGTTGAGACCCAGTACTTC	CASTTGTSGGVETQYF
TRBJ2-7	many	TRBV7-2	.	TGTGCCAGCAGCTTACAGGCAGGGACTTCCTACGAGCAGTACTTC	CASSLQAGTSYEQYF
TRBJ1-1	.	TRBV24-1	TRBD1	TGTGCCACCAGTGATGGGACAGATGAAGCTTTCTTT	CATSDGTDEAFF
TRBJ1-1	many	TRBV5-1	.	TGCGCCAGCAGCTTGGGCAGGGAGGGTGAAGCTTTCTTT	CASSLGREGEAFF
TRBJ2-3	.	TRBV6-1	TRBD2	TGTGCCAGCAGTCTAGCGGGGGATGGCTCAGATACGCAGTATTTT	CASSLAGDGSDTQYF
TRBJ2-7	many	TRBV29-1	TRBD1	TGCAGCGCCCATCAGGGGGCCGGCGAGCAGTACTTC	CSAHQGAGEQYF
TRBJ1-1	many	TRBV12-3/TRBV12-4	.	TGTGCCAGCAGTCCGGTTCGTGAGGTAGCTTTCTTT	CASSPVREVAFF
TRBJ2-2	.	TRBV10-1	.	TGCGCCAGCAGTGATAGGGTCGGGGAGCTGTTTTTT	CASSDRVGELFF
TRBJ2-3	many	TRBV29-1	.	TGCAGCGTTACCACCGATTGGAGTCTCACAGATACGCAGTATTTT	CSVTTDWSLTDTQYF
TRBJ2-5	.	TRBV21-1	.	TGTGCCAGCAGAGGGACAGGGAGGCCGCAAGAGACCCAGTACTTC	CASRGTGRPQETQYF
TRBJ1-1	.	TRBV3-1	.	TGTGCCTGCGGATCGCCAAGGGAAGCTTTCTTT	CACGSPREAFF
TRBJ1-2	many	TRBV29-1	.	TGCAGCGTTGAAGATAGGGGGGGGGGTAACGGCTACACCTTC	CSVEDRGGGNGYTF
TRBJ2-5	many	TRBV12-3/TRBV12-4	.	TGTGCCAGCAATGGGGATTCTACCGAAGAGACCCAGTACTTC	CASNGDSTEETQYF
TRBJ2-2	few	TRBV9	TRBD2	TGTGCCAGCAGCGTAGATAGCGGGGGCGCGAACACCGGGGAGCTGTTTTTT	CASSVDSGGANTGELFF
TRBJ2-2	many	TRBV12-3/TRBV12-4	.	TGTGCCAGCAGCCCCTATGGGCCTTACACCGGGGAGCTGTTTTTT	CASSPYGPYTGELFF
TRBJ2-7	many	TRBV7-2	.	TGTGCCAGCAGCTACAGGGATTACGAGCAGTACTTC	CASSYRDYEQYF